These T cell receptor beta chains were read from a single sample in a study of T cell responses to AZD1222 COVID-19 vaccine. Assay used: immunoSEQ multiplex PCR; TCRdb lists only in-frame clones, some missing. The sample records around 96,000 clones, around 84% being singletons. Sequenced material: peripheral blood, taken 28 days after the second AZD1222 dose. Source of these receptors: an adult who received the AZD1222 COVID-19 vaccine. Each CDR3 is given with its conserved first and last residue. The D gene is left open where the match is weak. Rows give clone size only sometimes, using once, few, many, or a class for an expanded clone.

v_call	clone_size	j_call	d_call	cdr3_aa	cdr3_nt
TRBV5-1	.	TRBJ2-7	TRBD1	CASSMTGEASEQYF	TGCGCCAGCAGCATGACAGGGGAGGCGTCCGAGCAGTACTTC
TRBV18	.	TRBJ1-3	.	CASSPPANGNTIYF	TGTGCCAGCTCACCACCGGCCAACGGGAACACCATATATTTT
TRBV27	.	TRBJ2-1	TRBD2	CASSLVGASGSLISSYNEQFF	TGTGCCAGCAGTTTAGTTGGGGCTAGCGGGAGCCTGATAAGCTCCTACAATGAGCAGTTCTTC
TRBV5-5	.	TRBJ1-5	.	CASSSFRVGQPQHF	TGTGCCAGCAGCTCATTCAGGGTGGGGCAGCCCCAGCATTTT
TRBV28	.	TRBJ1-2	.	CASSLWDRGYTF	TGTGCCAGCAGTTTATGGGATCGTGGCTACACCTTC
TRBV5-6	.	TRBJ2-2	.	CASSPDAGELFF	TGTGCCAGCAGCCCGGACGCCGGGGAGCTGTTTTTT
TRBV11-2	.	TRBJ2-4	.	CASSLDGVGAKNIQYF	TGTGCCAGCAGCTTAGACGGGGTCGGGGCCAAAAACATTCAGTACTTC
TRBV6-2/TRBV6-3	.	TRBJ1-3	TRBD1	CASSTRGTGAGNTIYF	TGTGCCAGCAGCACGCGCGGGACAGGGGCTGGAAACACCATATATTTT
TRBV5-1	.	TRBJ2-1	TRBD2	CASSGLAGVQNEQFF	TGCGCCAGCAGCGGACTAGCGGGGGTTCAAAATGAGCAGTTCTTC
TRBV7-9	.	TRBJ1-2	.	CASSLAQTGPGYTF	TGTGCCAGCAGCTTAGCCCAAACAGGGCCTGGCTACACCTTC
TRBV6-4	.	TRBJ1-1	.	CASSLSGGSTEAFF	TGTGCCAGCAGCCTTAGTGGGGGGTCCACTGAAGCTTTCTTT
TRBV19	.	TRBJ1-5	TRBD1	CASGDRGPYSNQPQHF	TGTGCCAGCGGAGACAGGGGCCCGTATAGCAATCAGCCCCAGCATTTT
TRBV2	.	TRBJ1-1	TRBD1	CASSVQGENTEAFF	TGTGCCAGCAGCGTACAGGGGGAGAACACTGAAGCTTTCTTT
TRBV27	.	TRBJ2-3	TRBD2	CASSFFRTSGPNTDTQYF	TGTGCCAGCAGTTTCTTCCGGACTAGCGGGCCAAACACAGATACGCAGTATTTT
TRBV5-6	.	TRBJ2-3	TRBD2	CASGLGSGVSDTQYF	TGTGCCAGCGGCTTGGGTAGCGGGGTTTCAGATACGCAGTATTTT
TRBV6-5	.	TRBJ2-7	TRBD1	CASSSRTGATYEQYF	TGTGCCAGCAGTTCTCGGACAGGAGCGACCTACGAGCAGTACTTC
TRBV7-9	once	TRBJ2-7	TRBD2	CASSFPAGGPYEQYF	TGTGCCAGCAGCTTCCCAGCGGGAGGGCCCTACGAGCAGTACTTC
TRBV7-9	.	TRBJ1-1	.	CASSTHLEEAFF	TGTGCCAGCAGCACTCACCTGGAAGAAGCTTTCTTT
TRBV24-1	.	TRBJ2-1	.	CATSDAGTWYNEQFF	TGTGCCACCAGTGACGCCGGGACGTGGTACAATGAGCAGTTCTTC
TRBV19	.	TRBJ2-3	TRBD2	CASNPTDLAGGKDTQYF	TGTGCCAGTAATCCCACCGACCTAGCGGGGGGGAAGGATACGCAGTATTTT
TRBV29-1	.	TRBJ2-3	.	CSVVQQPMSTDTQYF	TGCAGCGTTGTGCAGCAGCCCATGAGCACAGATACGCAGTATTTT
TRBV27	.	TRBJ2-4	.	CASSPPGGPRNIQYF	TGTGCCAGCAGTCCTCCTGGGGGGCCCCGGAACATTCAGTACTTC
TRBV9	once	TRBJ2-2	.	CASSVALRGRNTGELFF	TGTGCCAGCAGCGTGGCTCTGAGGGGAAGGAACACCGGGGAGCTGTTTTTT
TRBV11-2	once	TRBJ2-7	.	CASSLEGLADYEQYF	TGTGCCAGCAGCTTAGAAGGGTTGGCGGACTACGAGCAGTACTTC
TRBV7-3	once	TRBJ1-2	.	CASSLAGTGYGYTF	TGTGCCAGCAGCTTAGCAGGAACCGGCTATGGCTACACCTTC
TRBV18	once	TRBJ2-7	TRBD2	CASSPRLATAYEQYF	TGTGCCAGCTCACCAAGACTAGCGACCGCCTACGAGCAGTACTTC
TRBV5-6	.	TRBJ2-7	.	CASSRALIPYEQYF	TGTGCCAGCAGCAGGGCCCTAATCCCCTACGAGCAGTACTTC
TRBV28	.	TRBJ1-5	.	CASSPPPDRDQPQHF	TGTGCCAGCAGTCCCCCACCGGACCGAGATCAGCCCCAGCATTTT
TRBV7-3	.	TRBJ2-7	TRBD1	CASSPTGGSYEQYF	TGTGCCAGCAGCCCGACAGGGGGCTCCTACGAGCAGTACTTC
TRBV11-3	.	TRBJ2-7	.	CASSLTYSYEQYF	TGTGCCAGCAGCTTAACCTACTCCTACGAGCAGTACTTC
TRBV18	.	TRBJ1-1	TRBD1	CASSPGRGPDTEAFF	TGTGCCAGCTCACCGGGCAGGGGGCCGGACACTGAAGCTTTCTTT